This is a list of T cell receptor beta chains from one sample in a study of cytomegalovirus exposure and HLA in healthy donors. Measured with immunoSEQ multiplex PCR; TCRdb has only the in-frame clones, and not every one. The repertoire has around 150,000 clones, about 70% of them found once; the top ten carry around 3.2%. Input material: PBMCs. These receptors came from a man aged 40-49 years in good health and CMV-seronegative. Each CDR3 is given with its conserved first and last residue. The D gene is left open where the match is weak. Only some rows state a clone size, as once, few, many or a class for expanded clones.

j_call clone_size v_call d_call cdr3_nt cdr3_aa
TRBJ2-1 NA TRBV11-3 TRBD2 TGTGCCAGCAGACGTAGCGGGAGCCTCTCTAGCGACAATGAGCAGTTCTTC CASRRSGSLSSDNEQFF
TRBJ1-2 few TRBV19 NA TGTGCCAGTATCGATCGAATACGGGGGGCGTATGGCTACACCTTC CASIDRIRGAYGYTF
TRBJ1-2 many TRBV11-3 TRBD1 TGTGCCAGCAGCTTAACAGGGGCTGCGGGCTACACCTTC CASSLTGAAGYTF
TRBJ1-1 few TRBV5-1 TRBD1 TGCGCCAGCAGCTTGGTAGGGGGCGAGACTGAAGCTTTCTTT CASSLVGGETEAFF
TRBJ2-1 NA TRBV7-7 TRBD2 TGTGCCAGCAGCCTAGACGGACTAGCGGGAGAGGAGCAGTTCTTC CASSLDGLAGEEQFF
TRBJ2-7 NA TRBV6-6 NA TGTGCCAGCAGTGCTTCAGGAGGGACGAAAGCATTC CASSASGGTKAF
TRBJ1-6 NA TRBV7-8 TRBD1 TGTGCCAGCAGCTTAGAGGTGGGGACAGGGGGTTCACCCCTCCACTTT CASSLEVGTGGSPLHF
TRBJ1-5 NA TRBV29-1 TRBD1 TGCAGCGTTCGGACAGGGGGCAATCAGCCCCAGCATTTT CSVRTGGNQPQHF
TRBJ2-7 few TRBV6-5 TRBD1 TGTGCCAGCACCGTGGACAGGCGATCCTACGAGCAGTACTTC CASTVDRRSYEQYF
TRBJ2-5 NA TRBV5-1 TRBD1 TGCGCCAGCCGGACAGGGTACCAAGAGACCCAGTACTTC CASRTGYQETQYF
TRBJ2-3 NA TRBV4-3 TRBD2 TGCGCCAGCAGCCAAGTGGAGTGGGGCGGGGGAAGCACAGATACGCAGTATTTT CASSQVEWGGGSTDTQYF
TRBJ2-7 NA TRBV11-2 TRBD1 TGTGCCAGCAGCGAAGAAGCGGCTGACGGACAGGGGGGCTACGAGCAGTACTTC CASSEEAADGQGGYEQYF
TRBJ2-7 NA TRBV6-5 TRBD2 TGTGCCAGCAGTTACAATAGCGGGAGGGGGGCCTACGAGCAGTACTTC CASSYNSGRGAYEQYF
TRBJ2-6 NA TRBV11-3 TRBD1 TGTGCCAGCAGCTTAGGGGACAGCTCCCCCTCTGGGGCCAACGTCCTGACTTTC CASSLGDSSPSGANVLTF
TRBJ1-2 NA TRBV7-2 TRBD1 TGTGCCAGCAGCTCCCATGGGACAGGGGTTTATGGCTACACCTTC CASSSHGTGVYGYTF
TRBJ1-2 NA TRBV5-1 TRBD1 TGCGCCAGCAGCCGGGACCCCGGGACAGAATTTAACTATGGCTACACCTTC CASSRDPGTEFNYGYTF
TRBJ1-5 NA TRBV5-1 NA TGCGCCAGCAGCTTTAATAGCAATCAGCCCCAGCATTTT CASSFNSNQPQHF
TRBJ1-2 NA TRBV21-1 NA TGTGCCAGCAGCCCAGGACAGAGCTATGGCTACACCTTC CASSPGQSYGYTF
TRBJ1-6 NA TRBV30 TRBD1 TGTGCCTGGAGCGGGACAGGGGGCCCTTATAATTCACCCCTCCACTTT CAWSGTGGPYNSPLHF
TRBJ1-2 few TRBV7-2 NA TGTGCCAGCAGCTTAGGGGTAGGAGCTACTAACTATGGCTACACCTTC CASSLGVGATNYGYTF
TRBJ2-5 NA TRBV20-1 NA TGCAGTGCTTCCCCCACAGGGACCCAGTACTTC CSASPTGTQYF
TRBJ1-6 NA TRBV7-9 NA TGTGCCAGCAGCTTGGGCCAGACCAATTCACCCCTCCACTTT CASSLGQTNSPLHF
TRBJ2-7 NA TRBV5-6 NA TGTGCCAGCAGCTTGATCAACGAGCAGTACTTC CASSLINEQYF